The rows below give T cell receptor beta chains drawn from one sample of a study of cytomegalovirus exposure and HLA in healthy donors. TCRdb's table, derived via immunoSEQ multiplex PCR, lists solely in-frame clones and lacks some. Counted here are about 210,000 clones, 80% to 90% occurring once; the ten biggest clones make up more than 0.25%. The specimen sequenced was PBMCs. Receptor source: a woman in her 30s in good health and CMV-seronegative. CDR3s include the opening cysteine and the closing phenylalanine or tryptophan.

v_call: TRBV2; cdr3_aa: CASRGSGSSYNEQFF
v_call: TRBV2; cdr3_aa: CASRVGSWFSEQYF
v_call: TRBV5-4; cdr3_aa: CASSLDAFSRYGYTF
v_call: TRBV11-2; cdr3_aa: CASSLYRDNEQFF
v_call: TRBV15; cdr3_aa: CATSRRQGYEQYF
v_call: TRBV7-9; cdr3_aa: CASSPLRGQNTIYF
v_call: TRBV11-2; cdr3_aa: CASRSHQGLNTEAFF
v_call: TRBV6-1; cdr3_aa: CASSELARQFF
v_call: TRBV5-4; cdr3_aa: CASSLDRLNYGYTF
v_call: TRBV19; cdr3_aa: CASSIDGGLTIEQFF
v_call: TRBV19; cdr3_aa: CASRPQGDTGELFF
v_call: TRBV7-9; cdr3_aa: CASSPFGNEQYF
v_call: TRBV5-6; cdr3_aa: CASSLQAGGNSNQPQHF
v_call: TRBV19; cdr3_aa: CASSTWDSSSYNEQFF
v_call: TRBV7-7; cdr3_aa: CASSSLGGPGELFF
v_call: TRBV28; cdr3_aa: CASSFPRGRREKLFF
v_call: TRBV25-1; cdr3_aa: CASSDYPSLGTDTQYF
v_call: TRBV5-1; cdr3_aa: CASSLADRDQETQYF
v_call: TRBV10-3; cdr3_aa: CAISEALEPTGELFF
v_call: TRBV5-6; cdr3_aa: CASSLNPGRAYEQYF
v_call: TRBV2; cdr3_aa: CASSVRTGGYGYTF
v_call: TRBV6-1; cdr3_aa: CASRTPPYNEQFF
v_call: TRBV7-9; cdr3_aa: CASSTRTGRETQYF
v_call: TRBV19; cdr3_aa: CASSIYYEQFF
v_call: TRBV9; cdr3_aa: CASSVAGGANYGYTF
v_call: TRBV13; cdr3_aa: CASSPHRETEAFF
v_call: TRBV19; cdr3_aa: CASSIETGGDTQYF
v_call: TRBV19; cdr3_aa: CASSMGRGTEAFF
v_call: TRBV9; cdr3_aa: CASSPFGGSYNEQFF
v_call: TRBV6-5; cdr3_aa: CASSYPGTDTQYF
v_call: TRBV7-3; cdr3_aa: CASSTVPGGSIDTQYF
v_call: TRBV6-1; cdr3_aa: CASSYPAEAFF
v_call: TRBV7-9; cdr3_aa: CASSSGMLAVSYEQYF
v_call: TRBV5-1; cdr3_aa: CASSLDRVSFGEQYF
v_call: TRBV5-1; cdr3_aa: CASKDRASSYNEQFF
v_call: TRBV21-1; cdr3_aa: CASSIPGHKLSSYNSPLHF
v_call: TRBV5-1; cdr3_aa: CASSLEGTETEAFF
v_call: TRBV28; cdr3_aa: CASSLLASAADTQYF
v_call: TRBV6-1; cdr3_aa: CASRQRGQETQYF
v_call: TRBV7-9; cdr3_aa: CASSFPGLEAFF
v_call: TRBV5-1; cdr3_aa: CASSLVSGLTYEQFF
v_call: TRBV5-1; cdr3_aa: CASSPGQGWNGYTF
v_call: TRBV18; cdr3_aa: CASSPRGLAGGIETQYF
v_call: TRBV29-1; cdr3_aa: CSVFRGRNYGYTF
v_call: TRBV2; cdr3_aa: CASSEVTGWAGELFF
v_call: TRBV5-1; cdr3_aa: CASSTGLAGEQFF
v_call: TRBV9; cdr3_aa: CASSTPPGAGELFF
v_call: TRBV7-8; cdr3_aa: CASSLGTGSDTQYF